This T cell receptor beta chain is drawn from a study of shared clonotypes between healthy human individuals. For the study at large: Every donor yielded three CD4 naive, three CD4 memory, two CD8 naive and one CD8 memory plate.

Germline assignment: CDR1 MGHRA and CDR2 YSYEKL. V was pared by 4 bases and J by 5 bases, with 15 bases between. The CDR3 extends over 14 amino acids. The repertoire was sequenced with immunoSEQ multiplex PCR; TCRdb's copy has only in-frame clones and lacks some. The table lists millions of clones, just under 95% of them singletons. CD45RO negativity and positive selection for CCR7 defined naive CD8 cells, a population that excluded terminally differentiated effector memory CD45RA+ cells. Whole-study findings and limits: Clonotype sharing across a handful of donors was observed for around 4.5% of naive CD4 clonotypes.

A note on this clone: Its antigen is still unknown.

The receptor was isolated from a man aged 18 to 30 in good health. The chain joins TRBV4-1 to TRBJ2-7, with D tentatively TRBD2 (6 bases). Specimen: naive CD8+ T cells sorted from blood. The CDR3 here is CASSPLTGGHEQYF. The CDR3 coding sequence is TGCGCCAGCAGCCCCCTTACAGGAGGGCACGAGCAGTACTTC.